This entry is about one TCR beta chain. The V and J ends lost 4 bases and 5 bases, in that order; junction bases with no gene match: 3. Germline values: CDR1 SGHRS, CDR2 YFSETQ. The length of the CDR3 is 13 residues. This sample was included in a study of blood T cell repertoires in COVID-19. TCRdb keeps only in-frame clones here, not all; method: immunoSEQ multiplex PCR. The sample has about 99,000 clones, 85% to 90% seen once; the top ten hold 5.1%. The sequence derives from a human donor in a cohort sampled during active COVID-19. The chain uses TRBV5-1 and TRBJ2-7; 10 bases align to TRBD1. Sample: peripheral blood. The CDR3, as DNA: TGCGCCAGCAGCCCGGGACAGGGGCACGAGCAGTACTTC. This codes for CASSPGQGHEQYF.